These 24 T cell receptor beta chains were all obtained from the same sample, sequenced in a study of shared clonotypes between healthy human individuals. Some clones are missing from TCRdb's copy, which holds only in-frame ones; the method was immunoSEQ multiplex PCR. Found here are around 1.4 million clones, approximately 98.5% of them singletons; the top ten hold under 0.45%. Sequencing input: naive CD4+ T cells sorted from blood. Stated subset: CD45RA+ positively selected. The receptors originated from a man in his thirties or forties in good health.

Only one count was recorded for this clone. The V call is TRBV7-9, the J call TRBJ2-1; 8 bases map to TRBD1. This CDR3 has 17 residues. From germline, CDR1 is SEHNR and CDR2 FQNEAQ (reference sequence). J was trimmed by 3 bases and V by 1 base; bases with no gene match: 8. The CDR3 coding sequence is TGTGCCAGCAGCTTAGTTCTGCGACAGGGGTACTACAATGAGCAGTTCTTC. Translated: CASSLVLRQGYYNEQFF.

A word on this clone: The same CDR3 also results from other DNA sequences found in this sample. The gene calls are TRBV18 and TRBJ2-3; D gene uncertain. This CDR3 contains 13 residues. CDR1 and CDR2 (germline): KGHSH, LQKENI. V lost 6 bases and J 3 bases, leaving 10 bases between the germline ends. CDR3 protein: CASSPRTTDTQYF. The CDR3 nucleotides read TGTGCCAGCTCTCCTCGGACGACAGATACGCAGTATTTT.

The V and J genes are TRBV7-3 and TRBJ2-5; D is perhaps TRBD2 (5 bases). The V gene's germline CDR1 is SGHTA and CDR2 FQGTGA. Trimming stripped 4 bases from V and 10 bases from J, with 22 bases between. CDR3 length equals 15 residues. This CDR3 is CASSSVASVVGDQYF. CDR3 nucleotide sequence: TGTGCCAGCAGCTCCGTAGCGTCCGTGGTGGGAGACCAGTACTTC.

This chain uses TRBV29-1 with TRBJ2-2; 13 bases are a match to TRBD2. CDR1 is SQVTM, CDR2 ANQGSEA, per germline. The CDR3 loop spans 14 amino acids. With V trimmed by 4 bases and J by 6 bases, 2 bases remained unmatched. In nucleotides, the CDR3 is TGCAGCGTTGGGACTAGCGGGAGTTCCGGGGAGCTGTTTTTT. Its translation: CSVGTSGSSGELFF.

The chain recombines TRBV5-4 with TRBJ2-2; TRBD1 agrees at 10 bases. The CDR3 contains 15 residues. Germline lookup yields CDR1 SGHNT and CDR2 YYREEE (reference sequence). The junction had 2 bases not matched to a gene; V was cut back by 0 bases and J by 6 bases. Here the CDR3 reads CASSLGGQGAGELFF. In nucleotides, the CDR3 is TGTGCCAGCAGCTTGGGCGGACAGGGGGCCGGGGAGCTGTTTTTT.

This chain uses TRBV2 with TRBJ1-1; D possibly corresponds to TRBD1 (6 bases). V was clipped by 5 bases and J by 6 bases, with 16 bases between them. CDR3 length equals 14 residues. CDR1 and CDR2 (germline): SNHLY, FYNNEI. The DNA of the CDR3 is TGTGCCAGCAGTCCAGGACAGCGCCGGCCTGAAGCTTTCTTT. It yields the protein CASSPGQRRPEAFF.

The chain joins TRBV9 to TRBJ2-1; D tentatively fits TRBD1 or TRBD2 (5 bases each). Germline V gene data show CDR1 as SGDLS and CDR2 as YYNGEE. V was trimmed by 5 bases and J by 4 bases, leaving 16 bases between them. CDR3 length: 15 amino acids. CDR3 sequence (DNA): TGTGCCAGCAGTGTTACCGGGACCAATTACAATGAGCAGTTCTTC. Its protein product is CASSVTGTNYNEQFF.

The genes are TRBV15 and TRBJ2-1; D is unclear. V gave up 4 bases and J gave up 8 bases, with 12 bases separating them. The CDR3 sequence is 13 residues long. Per the germline V gene, CDR1 is LNHNV and CDR2 is YYDKDF (reference sequence). The CDR3 sequence is CATSILGRDEQFF. CDR3 nucleotide sequence: TGTGCCACCAGCATCCTAGGGCGCGATGAGCAGTTCTTC.

V and J are TRBV4-3 and TRBJ2-1; D might be TRBD1 (5 bases). The V gene lost 0 bases and the J gene lost 3 bases, with 9 bases spanning the gap. The germline CDR1 and CDR2 sequences are LGHNA and YSLEER. The CDR3 length is 15 residues. The CDR3 reads CASSQEEQVYNEQFF. DNA of the CDR3: TGCGCCAGCAGCCAAGAAGAACAGGTCTACAATGAGCAGTTCTTC.

In nucleotides, the CDR3 is TGCAGCGTGGGGGCCGGGACAGGCCAAGAGACCCAGTACTTC. As protein: CSVGAGTGQETQYF. The chain uses TRBV29-1 and TRBJ2-5; 8 bases are shared with TRBD1. V gave up 6 bases and J gave up 1 base; unmatched junction bases: 7. This CDR3 spans 14 amino acids. Germline assignment: CDR1 SQVTM and CDR2 ANQGSEA.

Worth noting for this clone: The sample contains more than one DNA sequence encoding this CDR3. The chain employs TRBV29-1 and TRBJ1-2; 9 positions agree with TRBD1. Looked up from germline, CDR1 is SQVTM and CDR2 is ANQGSEA. The ends lost 6 bases at V and 3 bases at J; junction bases unmatched: 2. The CDR3 covers 12 residues. CDR3 in DNA: TGCAGCGTCGACAGGGGGGACTATGGCTACACCTTC. Translated: CSVDRGDYGYTF. The complete variable domain, with remaining parts taken from reference TRBV29-1 and TRBJ1-2, reads SAVISQKPSRDICQRGTSLTIQCQVDSQVTMMFWYRQQPGQSLTLIATANQGSEATYESGFVIDKFPISRPNLTFSTLTVSNMSPEDSSIYLCSVDRGDYGYTFGSGTRLTVV.

The sample holds one count of this clone. The genes are TRBV6-1 and TRBJ2-1; possible D gene TRBD1, 5 bases. Germline-derived CDR1 and CDR2 are MNHNS and SASEGT. This CDR3 region has 15 residues. Trimming took 2 bases from V and 1 from J, leaving 9 bases between them. The CDR3 DNA sequence: TGTGCCAGCAGTGAAAGGGCAGGGTCCTACAATGAGCAGTTCTTC. This translates into CASSERAGSYNEQFF.

Only one count was recorded for this clone. The gene calls are TRBV12-5 and TRBJ2-7; TRBD1 matches 8 bases. Germline V gene lookup returns CDR1 LGHNT and CDR2 FRNRAP. The CDR3 loop spans 17 amino acids. J lost 3 bases, V lost 5 bases, and 15 bases had no gene match. The CDR3 loop reads CASGLVAGTGVSYEQYF. CDR3 bases: TGTGCTAGTGGTCTCGTCGCCGGGACAGGCGTTAGCTACGAGCAGTACTTC.

Note on this clone: At the DNA level, this CDR3 is encoded by other sequences in the same sample as well. The chain employs TRBV6-5 and TRBJ2-5; D unclear. The CDR3 covers 13 residues. Germline-derived CDR1 and CDR2 are MNHEY and SVGAGI. Trimming left V 0 bases short and J 5 bases short, with 7 bases between. Here the CDR3 DNA reads TGTGCCAGCAGTTACTCGGGTTGGGAGACCCAGTACTTC. This encodes CASSYSGWETQYF.

This rearrangement joins TRBV7-9 to TRBJ2-3; TRBD1 matches 7 bases. Trimming removed 5 bases from V and 3 bases from J; junction bases left unmatched: 5. Germline CDR1 and CDR2: SEHNR and FQNEAQ (reference sequence). This CDR3 contains 14 residues. As DNA, the CDR3 is TGTGCCAGCAGCCTGGGACAGCAGACAGATACGCAGTATTTT. Its translation: CASSLGQQTDTQYF.

This chain links TRBV7-9 with TRBJ1-2; no reliable D call. There are 15 residues in the CDR3. Germline loops: CDR1 SEHNR, CDR2 FQNEAQ (reference sequence). V gave up 1 base and J gave up 10 bases, with 19 bases separating them. CDR3 amino acids: CASSLESTLLASYTF. The CDR3 bases are TGTGCCAGCAGCTTAGAGTCCACCTTGTTGGCATCCTACACCTTC.

This sequence joins TRBV28 and TRBJ2-7; 7 nucleotides line up with TRBD2. Per the germline V gene, CDR1 is MDHEN and CDR2 is SYDVKM. V gave up 6 bases and J gave up 0 bases; unmatched junction bases: 8. This CDR3 has 15 amino acids. CDR3 sequence (DNA): TGTGCCAGCAGGAATGCCGGGACTAACTCCTACGAGCAGTACTTC. This gives the protein CASRNAGTNSYEQYF.

Details on this clone: Other DNA sequences within the sample encode an identical CDR3. The chain joins TRBV28 to TRBJ2-7; D uncertain. From germline, CDR1 is MDHEN and CDR2 SYDVKM. CDR3 length: 13 amino acids. Trimming shortened V by 7 bases and J by 1 base, and 11 bases separated the two germline ends. CDR3 in amino acids: CASTTLGSYEQYF. The CDR3 nucleotides read TGTGCCAGCACTACCCTAGGGTCCTACGAGCAGTACTTC. Supplemented by reference TRBV28 and TRBJ2-7, the full variable domain reads DVKVTQSSRYLVKRTGEKVFLECVQDMDHENMFWYRQDPGLGLRLIYFSYDVKMKEKGDIPEGYSVSREKKERFSLILESASTNQTSMYLCASTTLGSYEQYFGPGTRLTVT.

The rearrangement uses TRBV10-3 and TRBJ2-7; D gene unclear. V was pared by 0 bases and J by 3 bases, with 15 bases between. This CDR3 region has 16 residues. Germline CDR1 ENHRY, CDR2 SYGVKD. The CDR3 protein is CAISESKAREVYEQYF. The CDR3 DNA follows: TGTGCCATCAGTGAGTCGAAGGCTAGAGAGGTCTACGAGCAGTACTTC.

The V call is TRBV28, the J call TRBJ2-7; 8 positions agree with TRBD2. V lost 6 bases, J lost 2 bases, and 6 bases stayed unmatched. There are 14 residues in the CDR3. CDR1 and CDR2 (germline): MDHEN, SYDVKM. CDR3 region: CASRDGTRTYEQYF. For the CDR3, the DNA is TGTGCCAGCAGGGATGGGACTAGAACCTACGAGCAGTACTTC. Based on the CDR3 plus reference TRBV28 and TRBJ2-7, the full variable domain is DVKVTQSSRYLVKRTGEKVFLECVQDMDHENMFWYRQDPGLGLRLIYFSYDVKMKEKGDIPEGYSVSREKKERFSLILESASTNQTSMYLCASRDGTRTYEQYFGPGTRLTVT.

J is TRBJ1-2 and V is TRBV2; tentatively, D is TRBD1 (5 bases). With 2 bases removed from V and 8 bases from J, the gap between germline ends came to 15 bases. This CDR3 comprises 14 residues. The V gene's germline CDR1 is SNHLY and CDR2 FYNNEI. CDR3 nucleotides: TGTGCCAGCAGTGAATTGGGACTCAACTCGGGCTACACCTTC. Translated: CASSELGLNSGYTF.

This clone was counted a single time. The V and J genes are TRBV4-1 and TRBJ2-7; maybe TRBD1 (6 bases). Germline V CDR1 and CDR2: MGHRA, YSYEKL. The CDR3 covers 15 residues. The V end was cut by 0 bases, the J end by 7 bases, with 16 bases between. The CDR3 spells CASSQDLTGFEEQYF. The CDR3 nucleotides read TGCGCCAGCAGCCAAGATCTTACAGGGTTTGAGGAGCAGTACTTC.

V gene TRBV6-1 combines with J gene TRBJ2-3; 10 bases agree with TRBD2. CDR1 is MNHNS, CDR2 SASEGT, per germline. The CDR3 loop spans 16 amino acids. V shed 1 base, J shed 7 bases, and the junction held 8 bases outside the gene matches. CDR3 protein: CASSEVSGLAIYTQYF. CDR3 sequence (DNA): TGTGCCAGCAGTGAAGTGTCGGGACTAGCGATATATACGCAGTATTTT.

The table lists this clone with a count of one. This sequence joins TRBV10-3 and TRBJ2-7, with D unclear. Germline lookup yields CDR1 ENHRY and CDR2 SYGVKD. V gave up 3 bases and J gave up 0 bases, with 12 bases separating them. The CDR3 totals 15 residues. CDR3 bases: TGTGCCATCAGTGAAAATCCGGCTAGCTCCTACGAGCAGTACTTC. The encoded protein is CAISENPASSYEQYF.